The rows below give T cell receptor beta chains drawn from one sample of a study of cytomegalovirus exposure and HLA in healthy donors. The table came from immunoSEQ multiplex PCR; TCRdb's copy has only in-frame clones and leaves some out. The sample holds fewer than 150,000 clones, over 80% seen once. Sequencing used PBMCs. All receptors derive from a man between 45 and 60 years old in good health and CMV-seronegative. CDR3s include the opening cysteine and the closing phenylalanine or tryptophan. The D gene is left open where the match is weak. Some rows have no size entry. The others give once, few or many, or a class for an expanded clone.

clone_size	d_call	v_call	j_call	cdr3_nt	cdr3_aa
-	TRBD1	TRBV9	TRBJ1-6	TGTGCCAGCAGCGTCACAGGGGGCGGTTCACCCCTCCACTTT	CASSVTGGGSPLHF
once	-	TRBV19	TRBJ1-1	TGTGCCAGTAGGGGGCTAGGCACACTGAACACTGAAGCTTTCTTT	CASRGLGTLNTEAFF
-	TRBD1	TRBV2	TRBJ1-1	TGTGCCAGCAGTGACAGGGGGCTGGGAATTGAAGCTTTCTTT	CASSDRGLGIEAFF
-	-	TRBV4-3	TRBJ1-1	TGCGCCAGCAGCCAAGGATTCTTCGGGGGTGAAGCTTTCTTT	CASSQGFFGGEAFF
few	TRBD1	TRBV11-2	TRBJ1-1	TGTGCCAGCTGGAGACAGGGGTTGAACACTGAAGCTTTCTTT	CASWRQGLNTEAFF
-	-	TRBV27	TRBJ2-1	TGTGCCAGCAGTTTCATTACCCGCGGGGCCTTGAATGAGCAGTTCTTC	CASSFITRGALNEQFF
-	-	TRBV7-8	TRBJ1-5	TGTGCCAGCAGCCCCGGAGGGATGCATCAGCCCCAGCATTTT	CASSPGGMHQPQHF
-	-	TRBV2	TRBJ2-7	TGTGCCAGCAGGCGACTCTCCTACGAGCAGTACTTC	CASRRLSYEQYF
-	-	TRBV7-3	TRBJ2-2	TGTGCCAGCAGCCTCACAGAAAACACCGGGGAGCTGTTTTTT	CASSLTENTGELFF
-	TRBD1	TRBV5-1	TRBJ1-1	TGCGCCAGCTCATCATCCGGTCAGGGGGGAACTGAAGCTTTCTTT	CASSSSGQGGTEAFF
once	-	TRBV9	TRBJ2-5	TGTGCCAGCAGCGTAGAATCCCCGGGGGGCTATGAGGCGACCCAGTACTTC	CASSVESPGGYEATQYF
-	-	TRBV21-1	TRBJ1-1	TGTGCCAGCAGCAACATCCCTCCCAGTCGCTTAGCTTTCTTT	CASSNIPPSRLAFF
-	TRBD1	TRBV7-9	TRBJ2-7	TGTGCCAGCAGCTTGGGGACAGCGAGCGAGCAGTACTTC	CASSLGTASEQYF
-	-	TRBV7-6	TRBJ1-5	TGTGCCAGCAGCCCCCAGGCAGGAGGGGATCAGCCCCAGCATTTT	CASSPQAGGDQPQHF
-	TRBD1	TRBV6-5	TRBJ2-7	TGTGCCAGCAGTTACTATAGGACAGGGAGCGAGCAGTACTTC	CASSYYRTGSEQYF
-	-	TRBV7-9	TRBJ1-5	TGTGCCAGCAGAAACGGGGGTCGAAATCAGCCCCAGCATTTT	CASRNGGRNQPQHF
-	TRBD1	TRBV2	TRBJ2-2	TGTGCCAGCACTCAAGACAGGGCCGCGAACACCGGGGAGCTGTTTTTT	CASTQDRAANTGELFF
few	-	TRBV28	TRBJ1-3	TGTGCCAGCAGTTTCTCCAGGCTCGGAAACACCATATATTTT	CASSFSRLGNTIYF
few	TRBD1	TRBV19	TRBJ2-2	TGTGCCAGTAGTTCGCCCGGGACAGGTGTCGCCGGGGAGCTGTTTTTT	CASSSPGTGVAGELFF
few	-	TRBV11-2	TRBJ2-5	TGTGCCAGCAGCGTTAATACAGCTGGAGAGACCCAGTACTTC	CASSVNTAGETQYF
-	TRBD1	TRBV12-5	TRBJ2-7	TGTGCTAGTGTTAGGGGGCAGCTGGAGACCGGGGAGCAGTACTTC	CASVRGQLETGEQYF
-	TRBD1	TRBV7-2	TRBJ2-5	TGTGCCAGCAGCTTAGTCAGGGGGCGAGAGACCCAGTACTTC	CASSLVRGRETQYF
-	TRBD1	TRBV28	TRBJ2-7	TGTGCCAGCAGGACAGGGTTCTACGAGCAGTACTTC	CASRTGFYEQYF
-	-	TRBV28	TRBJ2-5	TGTGCCAGCAGTTTATTGGGCAGTCAAGAGACCCAGTACTTC	CASSLLGSQETQYF
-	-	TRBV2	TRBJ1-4	TGTGCCACGAGAGGGGGAACTAATGAAAAACTGTTTTTT	CATRGGTNEKLFF
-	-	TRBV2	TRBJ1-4	TGTGCCAGCAGTCCCAATACAGGGCTCAATGAAAAACTGTTTTTT	CASSPNTGLNEKLFF
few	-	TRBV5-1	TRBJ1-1	TGCGCCAGCAGCTTGGGAGTTGACACTGAAGCTTTCTTT	CASSLGVDTEAFF
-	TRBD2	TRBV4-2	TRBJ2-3	TGTGCCAGCAGCCCTGAAGCGGGAGGGCCACCTCTAAGCACAGATACGCAGTATTTT	CASSPEAGGPPLSTDTQYF
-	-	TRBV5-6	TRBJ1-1	TGTGCCAGCAGACTTTATTTTCAGGGGCCGACTGAAGCTTTCTTT	CASRLYFQGPTEAFF
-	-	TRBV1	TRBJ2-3	TGCACCAGCAGCCAAGATCCACGAAATAAGCGGGGGGATACGCAGTATTTT	CTSSQDPRNKRGDTQYF
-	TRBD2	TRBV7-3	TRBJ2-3	TGTGCCAGCAGCGACAGCGGGAGGGCCTATACGCAGTATTTT	CASSDSGRAYTQYF
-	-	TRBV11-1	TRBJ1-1	TGTGCCAGCAGCTTAGGGGCCGGAGAAGCTTTCTTT	CASSLGAGEAFF
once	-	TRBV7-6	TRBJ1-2	TGTGCCAGCAGCTTAGGAGCGGGCCCTTATGGCTACACCTTC	CASSLGAGPYGYTF
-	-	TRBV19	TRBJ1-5	TGTGCCAGTAACCAGAAAAGGGACACGAATCAGCCCCAGCATTTT	CASNQKRDTNQPQHF
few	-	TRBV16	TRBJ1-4	TGTGCCAGCAGCCTAGGGGGAGCTAATGAAAAACTGTTTTTT	CASSLGGANEKLFF
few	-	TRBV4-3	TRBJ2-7	TGCGCCAGCAGCCAAGACGTCAGGGTGGGCGAGCAGTACTTC	CASSQDVRVGEQYF
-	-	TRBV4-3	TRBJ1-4	TGCGCCAGCAGCCCTACCCACGGGAACGGAGAAAAACTGTTTTTT	CASSPTHGNGEKLFF
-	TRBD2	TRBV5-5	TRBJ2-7	TGTGCCAGCAGCTTACTAGCGGGGTCCTACGAGCAGTACTTC	CASSLLAGSYEQYF
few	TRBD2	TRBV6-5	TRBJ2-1	TGTGCCACTGTAGCGGGAGGACATGAGCAGTTCTTC	CATVAGGHEQFF
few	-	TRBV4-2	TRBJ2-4	TGTGCCAGCAGCCAAAACTTAGAGGCAGTAGCCAAAAACATTCAGTACTTC	CASSQNLEAVAKNIQYF
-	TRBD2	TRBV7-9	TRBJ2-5	TGTGCCAGCGGGGAGGGCCAGGAGACCCAGTACTTC	CASGEGQETQYF
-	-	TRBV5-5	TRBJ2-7	TGTGCCAGCAGCTTGGTGACGGGGGACTCCTACGAGCAGTACTTC	CASSLVTGDSYEQYF
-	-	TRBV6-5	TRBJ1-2	TGTGCCAGCTTGGGACGGGGGGGCTACACCTTC	CASLGRGGYTF
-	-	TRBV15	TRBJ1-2	TGTGCCACCAGCAGAGATCTGGACAGAGTGGGCTATGGCTACACCTTC	CATSRDLDRVGYGYTF
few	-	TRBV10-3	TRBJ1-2	TGTGCCATCAGGGCCGGGGTTTCCCCTGTTTACGATGGCTACACCTTC	CAIRAGVSPVYDGYTF
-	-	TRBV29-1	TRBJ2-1	TGCAGCGTTGGCGGAGGGTTGGCCTACAATGAGCAGTTCTTC	CSVGGGLAYNEQFF
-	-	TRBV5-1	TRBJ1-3	TGCGCCAGCAGCTTGGCCGGGGGGAGCTCTGGAAACACCATATATTTT	CASSLAGGSSGNTIYF